This T cell receptor beta chain was identified during a study of cytomegalovirus exposure and HLA in healthy donors. Turning to the study itself: Earlier results showed roughly 110 million unique TCR beta sequences derived from some 190 million T cells. Overall study findings and caveats: Versus the roughly 700-donor mean, an Asian-associated ancestry cluster reportedly showed fewer N-insertions in a later analysis. A later analysis linked a missense variant in DCLRE1C to the trimming of TCR beta V and J genes. As a later analysis revealed, most CMV-associated TCR beta chains appeared HLA-restricted.

Per germline, CDR1 SGHRS and CDR2 YFSETQ. This CDR3 region has 16 residues. V lost 4 bases and J lost 2, with 16 bases in between. PCR primers comprised 60 Vbeta and 13 Jbeta primers. TCRdb keeps only in-frame clones here, not all; method: immunoSEQ multiplex PCR. The profile shows tens of thousands of clones, 79% of them singletons. Note on this clone: Its antigen is not known.

The sample taken for sequencing was PBMCs. This clonotype originated in a man under 40 in good health and CMV-seronegative. V is TRBV5-1 and J is TRBJ1-5, with a weak D call TRBD1 (5 bases). The CDR3 sequence is CASSPGGGGGNQPQHF. The DNA of the CDR3 is TGCGCCAGCAGCCCAGGCGGTGGGGGGGGCAATCAGCCCCAGCATTTT.